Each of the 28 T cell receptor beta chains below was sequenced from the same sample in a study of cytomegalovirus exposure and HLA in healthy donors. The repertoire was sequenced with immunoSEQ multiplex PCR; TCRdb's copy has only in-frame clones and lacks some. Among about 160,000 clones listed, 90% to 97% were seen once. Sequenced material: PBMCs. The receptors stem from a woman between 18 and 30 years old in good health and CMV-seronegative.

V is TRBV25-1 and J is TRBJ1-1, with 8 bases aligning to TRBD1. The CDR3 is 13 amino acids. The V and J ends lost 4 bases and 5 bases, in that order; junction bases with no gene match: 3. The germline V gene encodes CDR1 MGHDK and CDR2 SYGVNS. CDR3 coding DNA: TGTGCCAGCAGTGCGACAGGGGCTACTGAAGCTTTCTTT. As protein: CASSATGATEAFF.

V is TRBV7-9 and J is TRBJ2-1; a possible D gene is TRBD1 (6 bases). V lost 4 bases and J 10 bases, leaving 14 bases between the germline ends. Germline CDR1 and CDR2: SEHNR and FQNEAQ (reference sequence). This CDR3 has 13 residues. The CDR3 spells CASSSRTAPEQFF. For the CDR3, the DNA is TGTGCCAGCAGCTCCCGGACAGCCCCCGAGCAGTTCTTC.

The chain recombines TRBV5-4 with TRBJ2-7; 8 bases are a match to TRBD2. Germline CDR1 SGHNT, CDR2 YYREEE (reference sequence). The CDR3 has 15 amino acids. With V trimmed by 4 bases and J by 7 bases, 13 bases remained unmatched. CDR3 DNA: TGTGCCAGCAGCAGGACCGGGACTAGTTTTGGGGAGCAGTACTTC. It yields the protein CASSRTGTSFGEQYF.

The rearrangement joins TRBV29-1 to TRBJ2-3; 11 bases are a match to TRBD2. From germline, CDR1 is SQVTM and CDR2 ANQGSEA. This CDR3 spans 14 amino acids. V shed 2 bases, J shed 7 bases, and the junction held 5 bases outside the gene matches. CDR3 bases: TGCAGCGTTGAAAGCGCTAGCGGGAGGTATACGCAGTATTTT. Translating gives CSVESASGRYTQYF.

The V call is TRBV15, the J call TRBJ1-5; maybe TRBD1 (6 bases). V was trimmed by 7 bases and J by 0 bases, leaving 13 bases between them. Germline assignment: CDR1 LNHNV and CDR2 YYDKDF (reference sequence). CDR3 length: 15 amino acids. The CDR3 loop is CATNTDSYSNQPQHF. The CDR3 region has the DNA TGTGCCACCAATACGGACAGCTATAGCAATCAGCCCCAGCATTTT. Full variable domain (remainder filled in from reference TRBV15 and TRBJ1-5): DAMVIQNPRYQVTQFGKPVTLSCSQTLNHNVMYWYQQKSSQAPKLLFHYYDKDFNNEADTPDNFQSRRPNTSFCFLDIRSPGLGDTAMYLCATNTDSYSNQPQHFGDGTRLSIL.

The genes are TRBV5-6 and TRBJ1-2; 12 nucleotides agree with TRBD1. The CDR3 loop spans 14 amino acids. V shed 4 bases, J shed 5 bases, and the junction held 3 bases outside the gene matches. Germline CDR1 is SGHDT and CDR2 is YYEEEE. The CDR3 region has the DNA TGTGCCAGCAGCCTGGGACAGGGGGCGTATGGCTACACCTTC. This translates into CASSLGQGAYGYTF.

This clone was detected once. In nucleotides, the CDR3 is TGTGCCAGCAGCGCTCACCGGACAGGTAACACTGAAGCTTTCTTT. Translation: CASSAHRTGNTEAFF. This chain joins TRBV5-4 and TRBJ1-1; TRBD1 aligns across 7 bases. Trimming removed 4 bases from V and 2 bases from J; junction bases left unmatched: 8. Germline loops: CDR1 SGHNT, CDR2 YYREEE (reference sequence). This CDR3 is 15 amino acids long.

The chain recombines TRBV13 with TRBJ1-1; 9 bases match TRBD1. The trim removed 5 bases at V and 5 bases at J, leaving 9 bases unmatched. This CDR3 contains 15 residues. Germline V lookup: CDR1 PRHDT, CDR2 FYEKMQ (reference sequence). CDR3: CASSQNTGGKTEAFF. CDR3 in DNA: TGTGCCAGCAGCCAAAACACAGGGGGCAAAACTGAAGCTTTCTTT. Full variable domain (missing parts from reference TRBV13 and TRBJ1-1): AAGVIQSPRHLIKEKRETATLKCYPIPRHDTVYWYQQGPGQDPQFLISFYEKMQSDKGSIPDRFSAQQFSDYHSELNMSSLELGDSALYFCASSQNTGGKTEAFFGQGTRLTVV.

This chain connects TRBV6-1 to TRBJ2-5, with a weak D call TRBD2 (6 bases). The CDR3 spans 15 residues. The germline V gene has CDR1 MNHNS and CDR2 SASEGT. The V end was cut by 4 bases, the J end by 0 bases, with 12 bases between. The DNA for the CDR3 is TGTGCCAGCAGTGTCGGGGGAATGTACCAAGAGACCCAGTACTTC. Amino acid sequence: CASSVGGMYQETQYF.

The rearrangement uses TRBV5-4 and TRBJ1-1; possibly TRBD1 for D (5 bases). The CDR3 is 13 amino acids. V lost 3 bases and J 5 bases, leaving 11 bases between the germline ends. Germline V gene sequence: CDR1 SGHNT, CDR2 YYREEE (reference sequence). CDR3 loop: CASSSTRGTEAFF. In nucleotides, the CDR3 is TGTGCCAGCAGCTCCACAAGGGGAACTGAAGCTTTCTTT.

The CDR3 protein is CATSGRQGTNEKLFF. CDR3 sequence (DNA): TGTGCCACCAGCGGAAGACAGGGAACTAATGAAAAACTGTTTTTT. The V gene is TRBV15, the J gene TRBJ1-4; 7 positions match TRBD1. CDR3 length equals 15 residues. The trim removed 5 bases at V and 1 base at J, leaving 4 bases unmatched. CDR1 and CDR2 (germline): LNHNV, YYDKDF (reference sequence).

The chain's CDR3 is CASSLRGVAKNIQYF. The CDR3 nucleotides are TGTGCCAGCAGTTTACGGGGGGTAGCCAAAAACATTCAGTACTTC. This chain uses TRBV27 with TRBJ2-4, with TRBD2 identical over 7 bases. CDR1 and CDR2 from the germline V gene are MNHEY and SMNVEV (reference sequence). V shed 2 bases, J shed 0 bases, and the junction held 1 base outside the gene matches. This CDR3 has 15 amino acids.

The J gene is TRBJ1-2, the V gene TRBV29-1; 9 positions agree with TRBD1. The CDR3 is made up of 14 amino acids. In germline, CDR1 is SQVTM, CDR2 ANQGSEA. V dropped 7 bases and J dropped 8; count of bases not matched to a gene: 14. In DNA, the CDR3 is TGCAGCGCCGAAATCCCGGACAGGGGAGGAGGCTACACCTTC. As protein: CSAEIPDRGGGYTF.

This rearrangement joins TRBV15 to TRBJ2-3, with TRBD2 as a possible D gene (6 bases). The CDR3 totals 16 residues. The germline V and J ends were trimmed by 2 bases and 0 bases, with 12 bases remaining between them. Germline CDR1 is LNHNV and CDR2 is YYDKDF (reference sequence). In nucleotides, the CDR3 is TGTGCCACCAGCAGACCCAGTGGGGGGAGCACAGATACGCAGTATTTT. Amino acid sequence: CATSRPSGGSTDTQYF.

CDR3 DNA: TGTGCCAGCAGCTCCCCCCCGGGGGGGCCGAACACCGGGGAGCTGTTTTTT. Protein product: CASSSPPGGPNTGELFF. The gene calls are TRBV7-2 and TRBJ2-2; 8 bases fit TRBD2. V was pared by 4 bases and J by 0 bases, with 7 bases of the junction left unmatched. Germline CDR1 is SGHTA and CDR2 is FQGNSA. This CDR3 has 17 residues. The full variable domain, its missing parts supplied by reference TRBV7-2 and TRBJ2-2, is GAGVSQSPSNKVTEKGKDVELRCDPISGHTALYWYRQSLGQGLEFLIYFQGNSAPDKSGLPSDRFSAERTGGSVSTLTIQRTQQEDSAVYLCASSSPPGGPNTGELFFGEGSRLTVL.

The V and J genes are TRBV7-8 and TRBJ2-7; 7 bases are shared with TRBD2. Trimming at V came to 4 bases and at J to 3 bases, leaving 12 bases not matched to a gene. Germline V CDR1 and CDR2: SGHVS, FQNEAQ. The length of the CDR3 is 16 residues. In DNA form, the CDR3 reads TGTGCCAGCAGCTCTATAGCGGGCCAGTCTTACTACGAGCAGTACTTC. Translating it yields CASSSIAGQSYYEQYF. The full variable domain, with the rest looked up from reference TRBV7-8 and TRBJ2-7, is GAGVSQSPRYKVAKRGQDVALRCDPISGHVSLFWYQQALGQGPEFLTYFQNEAQLDKSGLPSDRFFAERPEGSVSTLKIQRTQQEDSAVYLCASSSIAGQSYYEQYFGPGTRLTVT.

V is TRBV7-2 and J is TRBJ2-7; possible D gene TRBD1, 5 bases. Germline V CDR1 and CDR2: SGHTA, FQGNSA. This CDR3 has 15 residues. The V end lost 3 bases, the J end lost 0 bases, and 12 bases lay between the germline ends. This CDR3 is CASSLRTPGSYEQYF. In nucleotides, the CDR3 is TGTGCCAGCAGCTTGCGGACACCGGGCTCCTACGAGCAGTACTTC. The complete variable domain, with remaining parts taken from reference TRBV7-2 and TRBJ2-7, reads GAGVSQSPSNKVTEKGKDVELRCDPISGHTALYWYRQSLGQGLEFLIYFQGNSAPDKSGLPSDRFSAERTGGSVSTLTIQRTQQEDSAVYLCASSLRTPGSYEQYFGPGTRLTVT.

CDR3 nucleotide sequence: TGTGCCAGTAGCGGGACAGTAATGAACACTGAAGCTTTCTTT. This encodes CASSGTVMNTEAFF. The chain joins TRBV19 to TRBJ1-1; 7 bases match TRBD1. CDR3 length: 14 amino acids. V was pared by 6 bases and J by 0 bases, with 4 bases of the junction left unmatched. From germline, CDR1 is LNHDA and CDR2 SQIVND (reference sequence). The full variable domain, with the rest looked up from reference TRBV19 and TRBJ1-1, is DGGITQSPKYLFRKEGQNVTLSCEQNLNHDAMYWYRQDPGQGLRLIYYSQIVNDFQKGDIAEGYSVSREKKESFPLTVTSAQKNPTAFYLCASSGTVMNTEAFFGQGTRLTVV.

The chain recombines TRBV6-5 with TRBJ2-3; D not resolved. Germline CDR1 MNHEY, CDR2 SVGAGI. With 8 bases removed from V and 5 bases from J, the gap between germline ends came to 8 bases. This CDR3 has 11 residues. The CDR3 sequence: CASYNRDTQYF. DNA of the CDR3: TGTGCCAGCTACAATCGAGATACGCAGTATTTT.

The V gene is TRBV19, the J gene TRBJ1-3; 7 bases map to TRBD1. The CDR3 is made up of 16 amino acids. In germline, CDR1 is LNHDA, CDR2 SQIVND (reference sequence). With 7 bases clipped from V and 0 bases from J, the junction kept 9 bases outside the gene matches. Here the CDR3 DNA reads TGTGCCAGTACCCATTGGACAGGAGACTCTGGAAACACCATATATTTT. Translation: CASTHWTGDSGNTIYF. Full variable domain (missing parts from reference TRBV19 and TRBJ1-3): DGGITQSPKYLFRKEGQNVTLSCEQNLNHDAMYWYRQDPGQGLRLIYYSQIVNDFQKGDIAEGYSVSREKKESFPLTVTSAQKNPTAFYLCASTHWTGDSGNTIYFGEGSWLTVV.

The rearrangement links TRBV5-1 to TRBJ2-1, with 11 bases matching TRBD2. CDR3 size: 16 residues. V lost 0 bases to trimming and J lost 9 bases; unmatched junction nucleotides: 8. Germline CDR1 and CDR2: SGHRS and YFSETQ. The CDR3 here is CASSLVASGGRAEQFF. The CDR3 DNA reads TGCGCCAGCAGCTTGGTGGCTAGCGGGGGGAGGGCTGAGCAGTTCTTC.

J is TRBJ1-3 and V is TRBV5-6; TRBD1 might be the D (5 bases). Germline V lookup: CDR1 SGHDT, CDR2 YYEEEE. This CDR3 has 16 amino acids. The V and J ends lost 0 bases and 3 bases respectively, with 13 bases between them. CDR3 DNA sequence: TGTGCCAGCAGCTTGGTTCCAGGGAGGATTGGAAACACCATATATTTT. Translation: CASSLVPGRIGNTIYF.

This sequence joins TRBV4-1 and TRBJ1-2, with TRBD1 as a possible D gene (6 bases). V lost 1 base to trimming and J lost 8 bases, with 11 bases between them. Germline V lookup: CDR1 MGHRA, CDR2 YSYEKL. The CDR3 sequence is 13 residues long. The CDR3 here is CASSQGTARGYTF. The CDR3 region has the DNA TGCGCCAGCAGCCAAGGGACAGCCCGCGGCTACACCTTC.

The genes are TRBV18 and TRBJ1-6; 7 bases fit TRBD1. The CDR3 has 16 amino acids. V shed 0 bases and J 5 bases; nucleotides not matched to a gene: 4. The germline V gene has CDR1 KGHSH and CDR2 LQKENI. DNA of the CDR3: TGTGCCAGCTCACCACCGGCGCAGGGGGATAATTCACCCCTCCACTTT. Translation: CASSPPAQGDNSPLHF.

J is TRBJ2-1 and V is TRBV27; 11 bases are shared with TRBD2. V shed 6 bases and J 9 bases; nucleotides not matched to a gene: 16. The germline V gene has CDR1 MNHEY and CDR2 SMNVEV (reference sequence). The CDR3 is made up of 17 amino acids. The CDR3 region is CASRHKIAGGAYGEQFF. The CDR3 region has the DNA TGTGCCAGCAGGCACAAAATAGCGGGGGGGGCTTATGGTGAGCAGTTCTTC.

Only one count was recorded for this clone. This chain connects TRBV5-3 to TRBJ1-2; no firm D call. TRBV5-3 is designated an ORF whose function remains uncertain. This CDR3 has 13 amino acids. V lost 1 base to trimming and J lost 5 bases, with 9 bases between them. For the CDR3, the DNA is TGTGCCAGAAGCTTGTACTCGGAGTATGGCTACACCTTC. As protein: CARSLYSEYGYTF.

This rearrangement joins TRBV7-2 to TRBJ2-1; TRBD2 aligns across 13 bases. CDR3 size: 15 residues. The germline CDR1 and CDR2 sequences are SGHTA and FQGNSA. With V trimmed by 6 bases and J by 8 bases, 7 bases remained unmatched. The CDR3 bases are TGTGCCAGCAGGTTGACTAGCGGGGGGAGGGATGAGCAGTTCTTC. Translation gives CASRLTSGGRDEQFF.

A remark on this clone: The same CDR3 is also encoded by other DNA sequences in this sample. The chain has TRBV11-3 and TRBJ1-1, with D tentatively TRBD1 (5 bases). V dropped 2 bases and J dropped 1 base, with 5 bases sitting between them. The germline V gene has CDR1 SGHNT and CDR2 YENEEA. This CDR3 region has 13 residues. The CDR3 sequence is CASSLRGNTEAFF. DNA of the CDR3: TGTGCCAGCAGCTTAAGGGGGAACACTGAAGCTTTCTTT.